The rows below give T cell receptor beta chains drawn from one sample of a study of blood T cell repertoires in COVID-19. Clones were sequenced by immunoSEQ multiplex PCR, and TCRdb holds only the in-frame ones, with some missing. The sample has approximately 240,000 clones, more than 80% seen once. Material for sequencing was peripheral blood. These receptors all stem from a human donor in a cohort sampled during active COVID-19. Each CDR3 is given with its conserved first and last residue.

V gene: TRBV2; CDR3 protein: CASRIGADYGYTF
V gene: TRBV7-2; CDR3 protein: CASSLTSGATGELFF
V gene: TRBV19; CDR3 protein: CASSEGFPNTEAFF
V gene: TRBV7-8; CDR3 protein: CASSPLYRAKQPQHF
V gene: TRBV20-1; CDR3 protein: CSASRAGRDTGELFF
V gene: TRBV12-1; CDR3 protein: CASSFELYETQYF
V gene: TRBV5-4; CDR3 protein: CASVEGPGYGYTF
V gene: TRBV19; CDR3 protein: CASSIEGQGYYEQYF
V gene: TRBV7-3; CDR3 protein: CASSLGQGNEQYF
V gene: TRBV7-9; CDR3 protein: CASSSERGGGYNEQFF
V gene: TRBV30; CDR3 protein: CAWWDRAGPDTQYF
V gene: TRBV30; CDR3 protein: CAWRGTGKAFF
V gene: TRBV2; CDR3 protein: CASTVRTVNTIYF
V gene: TRBV3-1/TRBV3-2; CDR3 protein: CASSQLQGAYEQFF
V gene: TRBV3-1/TRBV3-2; CDR3 protein: CASSHGGGNTIYF
V gene: TRBV5-1; CDR3 protein: CASSGGTSGPGNEQFF
V gene: TRBV27; CDR3 protein: CASADGTALFTNYGYTF
V gene: TRBV6-5; CDR3 protein: CASSKPQGAGYGYTF
V gene: TRBV7-2; CDR3 protein: CASSASASSYNEQFF
V gene: TRBV14; CDR3 protein: CASSQSSDTEAFF
V gene: TRBV3-1/TRBV3-2; CDR3 protein: CASSQDTAAYYGYTF
V gene: TRBV7-6; CDR3 protein: CASSLATSGSGETQYF
V gene: TRBV19; CDR3 protein: CASSGAGESTNEKLFF
V gene: TRBV29-1; CDR3 protein: CSVERRTSGRKRTYNEQFF
V gene: TRBV18; CDR3 protein: CASSPQDRRISTDTQYF
V gene: TRBV28; CDR3 protein: CASSTVGRGYTF
V gene: TRBV5-1; CDR3 protein: CASSLTSGVPDTQYF
V gene: TRBV5-1; CDR3 protein: CASSSPTLAGGPPNEQFF
V gene: TRBV28; CDR3 protein: CASSPGGAGGYTF
V gene: TRBV11-2; CDR3 protein: CASSLSGYGEQYF
V gene: TRBV10-3; CDR3 protein: CASVAGAEDTQYF
V gene: TRBV28; CDR3 protein: CASTSGTSGRGLAGELFF
V gene: TRBV6-5; CDR3 protein: CASSYDTNTGELFF
V gene: TRBV27; CDR3 protein: CASSLRVGARDSPLHF
V gene: TRBV19; CDR3 protein: CASSPDRGQGEAFF
V gene: TRBV10-3; CDR3 protein: CAISEGAGEVTGELFF
V gene: TRBV28; CDR3 protein: CASSPSGSVYEQYF
V gene: TRBV19; CDR3 protein: CASSVHSGGLGEQFF
V gene: TRBV15; CDR3 protein: CATSSPRTGVLPPVTGNQPQHF
V gene: TRBV19; CDR3 protein: CASSAQGIGTGELFF
V gene: TRBV5-4; CDR3 protein: CASSLDGQGSYGYTF
V gene: TRBV25-1; CDR3 protein: CASSPLQTSGLRDTQYF